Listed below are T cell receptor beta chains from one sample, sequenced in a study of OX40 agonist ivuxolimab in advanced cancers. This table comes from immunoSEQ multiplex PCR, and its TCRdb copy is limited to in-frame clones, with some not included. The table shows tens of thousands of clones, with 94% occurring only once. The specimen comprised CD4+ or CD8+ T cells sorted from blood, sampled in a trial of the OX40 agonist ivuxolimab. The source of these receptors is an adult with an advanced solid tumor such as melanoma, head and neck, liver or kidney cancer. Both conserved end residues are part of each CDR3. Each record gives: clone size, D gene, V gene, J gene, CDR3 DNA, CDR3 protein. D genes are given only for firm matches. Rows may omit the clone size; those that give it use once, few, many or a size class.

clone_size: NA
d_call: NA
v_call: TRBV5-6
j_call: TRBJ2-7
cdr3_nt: TGTGCCAGCAGCCTCCCTGGGGGCTTCTACGAGCAGTACTTC
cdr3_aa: CASSLPGGFYEQYF

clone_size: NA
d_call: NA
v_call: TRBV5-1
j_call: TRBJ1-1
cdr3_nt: TGCGCCAGCACAGGTAACACTGAAGCTTTCTTT
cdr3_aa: CASTGNTEAFF

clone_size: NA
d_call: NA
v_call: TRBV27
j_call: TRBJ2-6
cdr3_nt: TGTGCCAGCAGTTTAAGGGCAGCTTCCTCTGGGGCCAACGTCCTGACTTTC
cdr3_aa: CASSLRAASSGANVLTF

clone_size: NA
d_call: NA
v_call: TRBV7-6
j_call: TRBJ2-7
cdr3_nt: TGTGCCAGCAGCTCGTACCGGGATCCTAGCTTAGGCGAGCAGTACTTC
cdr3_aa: CASSSYRDPSLGEQYF

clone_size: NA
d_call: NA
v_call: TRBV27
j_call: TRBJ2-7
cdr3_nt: TGTGCCAGCAAAGGACAGCCCTACGAGCAGTACTTC
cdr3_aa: CASKGQPYEQYF

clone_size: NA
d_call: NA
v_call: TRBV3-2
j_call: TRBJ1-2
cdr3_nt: TGTGCCAGCAAGGGGGGCTACACCTTC
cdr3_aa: CASKGGYTF

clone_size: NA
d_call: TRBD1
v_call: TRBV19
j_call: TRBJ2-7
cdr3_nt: TGTGCCAGTAGCCGGACAGGGCGAACCTACGAGCAGTACTTC
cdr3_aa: CASSRTGRTYEQYF

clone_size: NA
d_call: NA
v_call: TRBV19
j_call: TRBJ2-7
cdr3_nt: TGTGCCAGTAGAGGGACGGCAACCTACGAGCAGTACTTC
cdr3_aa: CASRGTATYEQYF

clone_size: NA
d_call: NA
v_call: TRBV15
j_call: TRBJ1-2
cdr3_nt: TGTGCCACCAGCAGAGAGCGCAGGGAAACCTATGGCTACACCTTC
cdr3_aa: CATSRERRETYGYTF

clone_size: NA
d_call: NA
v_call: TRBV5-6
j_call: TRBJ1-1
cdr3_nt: TGTGCCAGCAGCCTGGAGGGTAACACTGAAGCTTTCTTT
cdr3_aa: CASSLEGNTEAFF

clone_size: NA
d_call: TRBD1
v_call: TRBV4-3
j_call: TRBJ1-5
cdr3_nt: TGCGCCAGCAGCCAAGTCAGGGGGCGGAATCAGCCCCAGCATTTT
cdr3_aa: CASSQVRGRNQPQHF

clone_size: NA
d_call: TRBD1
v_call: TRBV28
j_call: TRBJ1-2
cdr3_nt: TGTGCCAGCAGTCCCCAGGACAGGTCGCGGAATGGCTACACCTTC
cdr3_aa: CASSPQDRSRNGYTF

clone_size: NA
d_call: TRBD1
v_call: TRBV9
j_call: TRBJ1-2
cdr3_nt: TGTGCCAGCAGAGGGACAGGGAACAGAGGCTATGGCTACACCTTC
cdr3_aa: CASRGTGNRGYGYTF

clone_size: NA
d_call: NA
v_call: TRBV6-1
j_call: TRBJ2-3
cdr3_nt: TGTGCCAGCAGTGCCCCCCAACAGGGTTTGGATACGCAGTATTTT
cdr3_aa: CASSAPQQGLDTQYF

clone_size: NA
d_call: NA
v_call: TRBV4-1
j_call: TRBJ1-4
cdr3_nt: TGCGCCAGCAGCCAAATTGAGGGACGACTGTTTTTT
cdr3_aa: CASSQIEGRLFF

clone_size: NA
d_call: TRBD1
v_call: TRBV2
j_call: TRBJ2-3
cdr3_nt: TGTGCCAGCAGTGTCGCCCTGGCCCTCGGGACAGGGCCAGATACGCAGTATTTT
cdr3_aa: CASSVALALGTGPDTQYF

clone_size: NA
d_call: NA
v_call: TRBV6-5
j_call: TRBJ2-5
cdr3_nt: TGTGCCAGCAGTTATGGGGCAGGTGAAGGGGAGACCCAGTACTTC
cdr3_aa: CASSYGAGEGETQYF

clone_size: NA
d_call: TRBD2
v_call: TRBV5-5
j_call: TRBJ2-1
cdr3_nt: TGTGCCAGCAGCTTTTCCCTAGCGGCTTACAATGAGCAGTTCTTC
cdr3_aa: CASSFSLAAYNEQFF

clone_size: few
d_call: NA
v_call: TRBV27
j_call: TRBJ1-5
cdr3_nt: TGTGCCAGCAGTCCGCTGGGTAAGCCCCAGCATTTT
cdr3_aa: CASSPLGKPQHF

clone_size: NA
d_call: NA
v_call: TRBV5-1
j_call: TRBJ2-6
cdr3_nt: TGCGCCAGCAGCGACAGACCCTCTGGGGCCAACGTCCTGACTTTC
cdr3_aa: CASSDRPSGANVLTF

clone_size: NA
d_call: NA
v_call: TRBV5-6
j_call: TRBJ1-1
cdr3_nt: TGTGCCAGCAGCTCGGGACAGAACACTGAAGCTTTCTTT
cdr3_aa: CASSSGQNTEAFF

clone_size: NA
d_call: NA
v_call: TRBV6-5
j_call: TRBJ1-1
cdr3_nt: TGTGCCAGCACCATTGGAGGGAACACTGAAGCTTTCTTT
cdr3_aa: CASTIGGNTEAFF

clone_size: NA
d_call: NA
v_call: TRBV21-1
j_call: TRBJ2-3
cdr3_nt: TGTGCCAGCAGCAAAGGGGGACTAGCGAGTCCCGATACGCAGTATTTT
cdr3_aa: CASSKGGLASPDTQYF

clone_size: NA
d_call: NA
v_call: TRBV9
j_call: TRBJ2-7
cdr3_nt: TGTGCCAGCAGCGTAGCAGGGACCTCCTACGAGCAGTACTTC
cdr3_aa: CASSVAGTSYEQYF

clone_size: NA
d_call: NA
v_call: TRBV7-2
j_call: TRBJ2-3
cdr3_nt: TGTGCCAGCAGCTTCTCAGGTCTCACAGATACGCAGTATTTT
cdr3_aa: CASSFSGLTDTQYF

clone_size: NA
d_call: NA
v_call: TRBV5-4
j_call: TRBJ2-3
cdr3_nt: TGTGCCAGCAGCTTGGATCCCGACTTCCCTAGCACAGATACGCAGTATTTT
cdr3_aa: CASSLDPDFPSTDTQYF